These 30 T cell receptor beta chains share one sample of origin, sequenced in a study of read filtering for tumor transcriptome and immune sequencing. This library used roughly 430 ng RNA and molecular barcoded adaptors spanning alpha/delta and beta/gamma chains. TCRdb reanalysed the reads using MiXCR and keeps one entry per CDR3 protein. The table includes roughly 24,000 distinct CDR3 sequences, approximately 14% detected once. The material sequenced was a population of CD138-negative cells sorted from bone marrow. These receptors originate from a donor at least 40 years old with multiple myeloma.

About this clonotype: A far larger clone is just one base off, so this is likely a read error. This CDR3 is missing its conserved last phenylalanine or tryptophan, likely due to a read error. This chain links TRBV7-2 with TRBJ1-1, with D perhaps TRBD1 (5 bases). V lost 1 base, J lost 6 bases, and 12 bases lay in between. This CDR3 is 14 amino acids long. CDR1 and CDR2 (germline): SGHTA, FQGNSA. CDR3 residues: CASSLVGAGSEAFS. CDR3 coding DNA: TGTGCCAGCAGCTTAGTAGGGGCAGGTTCTGAAGCTTTCTCT.

This clonotype was counted between two and nine times. This chain connects TRBV7-7 to TRBJ1-5, with TRBD1 matching over 10 bases. This CDR3 region has 16 residues. Germline-derived CDR1 and CDR2 are SSHAT and FNYEAQ (reference sequence). The J segment lost 2 bases and the V segment lost 3 bases, leaving 4 bases of the junction unmatched. The CDR3 bases are TGTGCCAGCAGCTTGACAGGGGGCACGGGCAATCAGCCCCAGCATTTT. Its protein is CASSLTGGTGNQPQHF.

This clonotype was seen at least ten times. The chain carries TRBV6-2 or TRBV6-3 and TRBJ2-7; 8 bases align to TRBD2. Unmatched junction bases numbered 16, after V lost 9 bases and J lost 0 bases. Germline V gene lookup returns CDR1 MNHEY and CDR2 SVGEGT. This CDR3 spans 17 amino acids. In DNA, the CDR3 is TGTGCCAGTTGTTTTGGTCTCAGCGGGAGCCTCTCCTACGAGCAGTACTTC. It translates to CASCFGLSGSLSYEQYF.

This clonotype was counted ten times or more. The rearrangement joins TRBV7-2 to TRBJ2-1, with 8 bases lining up with TRBD1. Germline V lookup: CDR1 SGHTA, CDR2 FQGNSA. There are 13 residues in the CDR3. The V and J ends lost 4 bases and 6 bases, in that order; junction bases with no gene match: 2. This CDR3 is CASSSGQGNEQFF. In nucleotides, the CDR3 is TGTGCCAGCAGCTCCGGACAGGGCAATGAGCAGTTCTTC. The full variable domain, completed using reference TRBV7-2 and TRBJ2-1, is GAGVSQSPSNKVTEKGKDVELRCDPISGHTALYWYRQSLGQGLEFLIYFQGNSAPDKSGLPSDRFSAERTGGSVSTLTIQRTQQEDSAVYLCASSSGQGNEQFFGPGTRLTVL.

V and J are TRBV11-2 and TRBJ2-1; TRBD2 is a possible D gene (5 bases). The V end was cut by 5 bases, the J end by 7 bases, with 9 bases between. Per the germline V gene, CDR1 is SGHAT and CDR2 is FQNNGV. This CDR3 contains 12 residues. The CDR3 DNA follows: TGTGCCAGCAGCCGCACGGGGAATGAGCAGTTCTTC. Its protein is CASSRTGNEQFF.

This clonotype was seen a few times. This chain links TRBV15 with TRBJ2-5; TRBD2 aligns across 8 bases. CDR1 and CDR2 from the germline V gene are LNHNV and YYDKDF (reference sequence). V shed 3 bases and J 6 bases; nucleotides not matched to a gene: 9. The CDR3 has 15 amino acids. The CDR3 region is CATSSRAGDGKTQYF. The DNA of the CDR3 is TGTGCCACCAGCAGCAGAGCGGGAGATGGGAAGACCCAGTACTTC. Full variable domain (missing parts from reference TRBV15 and TRBJ2-5): DAMVIQNPRYQVTQFGKPVTLSCSQTLNHNVMYWYQQKSSQAPKLLFHYYDKDFNNEADTPDNFQSRRPNTSFCFLDIRSPGLGDTAMYLCATSSRAGDGKTQYFGPGTRLLVL.

This clonotype occurred many times. The chain couples TRBV7-2 to TRBJ2-3, with a possible D match to TRBD2 (5 bases). Trimming removed 2 bases at V and 8 bases at J, with 8 bases between. Germline loops: CDR1 SGHTA, CDR2 FQGNSA. The CDR3 is made up of 12 amino acids. For the CDR3, the DNA is TGTGCCAGCAGCTTAAGCGAGGGTACGCAGTATTTT. Amino acid sequence: CASSLSEGTQYF.

The table lists this clonotype with many counts. This chain joins TRBV28 and TRBJ2-2, with D hard to call. V lost 5 bases and J lost 6, with 7 bases in between. CDR1 is MDHEN, CDR2 SYDVKM, per germline. The CDR3 extends over 12 amino acids. The CDR3 spells CASSRHAGELFF. The CDR3, as DNA: TGTGCCAGCAGTAGACATGCCGGGGAGCTGTTTTTT.

This clonotype was detected ten times or more. V is TRBV7-2 and J is TRBJ1-1; no clear D. This CDR3 spans 16 amino acids. Trimming took off 5 bases at V and 0 bases at J, with 16 bases between the two ends. From germline, CDR1 is SGHTA and CDR2 FQGNSA. CDR3 protein: CASSQNRGRMNTEAFF. CDR3 DNA: TGTGCCAGCAGCCAAAATCGGGGTCGGATGAACACTGAAGCTTTCTTT.

This clonotype appeared many times. The chain recombines TRBV30 with TRBJ2-7; D is unresolved. CDR1 GTSNPN and CDR2 SVGIG come from the germline V gene (reference sequence). V was cut by 6 bases and J by 3 bases, with 15 bases left in between. The CDR3 is made up of 13 amino acids. In nucleotides, the CDR3 is TGTGCCTGCTCAGGAGTCTCCCTCTACGAGCAGTACTTC. Translating gives CACSGVSLYEQYF.

Concerning this clonotype itself: This may be a read error: a much more frequent sequence differs by one nucleotide. V and J are TRBV14 and TRBJ1-2, with unresolved D. Germline loops: CDR1 SGHDN, CDR2 FVKESK. This CDR3 is built from 14 residues. The CDR3 bases are TGTGTCAGCAGCCAATGGACGGTGGACTATGGCTACACCTTC. Its protein is CVSSQWTVDYGYTF.

This clonotype was recorded many times. This chain links TRBV28 with TRBJ1-3, with 8 bases identical to TRBD1. CDR1 and CDR2 from the germline V gene are MDHEN and SYDVKM. This CDR3 is built from 18 residues. After removal of 6 bases from V and 2 bases from J, the junction contained 15 bases not matched to a gene. CDR3 residues: CASSRAGGAWRTGNTIYF. CDR3 DNA: TGTGCCAGCAGCAGGGCAGGGGGCGCTTGGAGGACTGGAAACACCATATATTTT.

This clonotype has ten or more counts. The CDR3 sequence: CASRAGLGSSGYTF. The CDR3 coding sequence is TGTGCCAGCAGGGCGGGACTGGGGAGTTCTGGCTACACCTTC. The V call is TRBV28, the J call TRBJ1-2; D may be TRBD1 (5 bases). Per germline, CDR1 MDHEN and CDR2 SYDVKM. The CDR3 loop spans 14 amino acids. Trimming pared 6 bases from V and 7 bases from J, leaving 18 bases between.

The chain has TRBV11-2 and TRBJ2-5, with unresolved D. The CDR3 totals 14 residues. Germline V gene data show CDR1 as SGHAT and CDR2 as FQNNGV. V was trimmed by 3 bases and J by 2 bases, leaving 10 bases between them. The CDR3 sequence is CASSFLDGQETQYF. DNA of the CDR3: TGTGCCAGCAGCTTTCTTGATGGACAAGAGACCCAGTACTTC. The whole variable domain, remainder taken from reference TRBV11-2 and TRBJ2-5, is EAGVAQSPRYKIIEKRQSVAFWCNPISGHATLYWYQQILGQGPKLLIQFQNNGVVDDSQLPKDRFSAERLKGVDSTLKIQPAKLEDSAVYLCASSFLDGQETQYFGPGTRLLVL.

This clonotype was counted ten times or more. The J gene is TRBJ1-1, the V gene TRBV29-1; 7 nucleotides line up with TRBD1. There are 11 residues in the CDR3. CDR1 and CDR2 (germline): SQVTM, ANQGSEA. The V gene end was trimmed by 8 bases and the J gene end by 9 bases; junction bases not matched to a gene: 9. The CDR3 DNA is TGCAGCATACGACAGGGCTATCAAGCTTTCTTT. Encoded protein: CSIRQGYQAFF.

This clonotype was counted at least ten times. The chain carries TRBV20-1 and TRBJ2-3; the match to TRBD2 covers 7 bases. CDR3 length equals 15 residues. V lost 1 base and J lost 4; bases outside the gene matches: 8. Germline values: CDR1 DFQATT, CDR2 SNEGSKA (reference sequence). In DNA, the CDR3 is TGCAGTGCTAGAGGACTAGCTCTTCGTCCAGATACGCAGTATTTT. Encoded protein: CSARGLALRPDTQYF.

This clonotype was counted between two and nine times. The V call is TRBV27, the J call TRBJ2-3; tentatively, D is TRBD2 (5 bases). The germline gives CDR1 MNHEY, CDR2 SMNVEV (reference sequence). V lost 2 bases and J 5 bases, leaving 8 bases between the germline ends. This CDR3 is built from 13 residues. In nucleotides, the CDR3 is TGTGCCAGCAGTTTAAGAGAGGGAGATACGCAGTATTTT. Its translation: CASSLREGDTQYF.

This clonotype was counted at least ten times. The rearrangement links TRBV28 to TRBJ1-1, with a possible D match to TRBD1 (6 bases). V dropped 2 bases and J dropped 5 bases, with 9 bases sitting between them. CDR1 and CDR2 from the germline V gene are MDHEN and SYDVKM. CDR3 length: 13 residues. CDR3 sequence reads: CASSLGGATEAFF. Written as DNA, the CDR3 is TGTGCCAGCAGTTTAGGGGGGGCGACTGAAGCTTTCTTT. The whole variable domain, remainder taken from reference TRBV28 and TRBJ1-1, is DVKVTQSSRYLVKRTGEKVFLECVQDMDHENMFWYRQDPGLGLRLIYFSYDVKMKEKGDIPEGYSVSREKKERFSLILESASTNQTSMYLCASSLGGATEAFFGQGTRLTVV.

In this sample, this clonotype turned up many times. The chain employs TRBV20-1 and TRBJ2-7, with 11 positions matching TRBD1. This CDR3 comprises 14 residues. The germline V gene encodes CDR1 DFQATT and CDR2 SNEGSKA (reference sequence). Trimming took 4 bases from V and 3 from J; bases not matched to a gene: 5. The CDR3 region is CSATWTGGNYEQYF. CDR3 sequence (DNA): TGCAGTGCTACCTGGACAGGGGGCAACTACGAGCAGTACTTC.

This clonotype was detected many times. The rearrangement uses TRBV4-1 and TRBJ2-1; D ambiguous. Trimming pared 1 base from V and 5 bases from J, leaving 15 bases between. Germline CDR1 reads MGHRA; CDR2 reads YSYEKL. The CDR3 totals 16 residues. CDR3 protein: CASSQVGRAGNNEQFF. The CDR3 DNA reads TGCGCCAGCAGCCAAGTGGGCCGGGCAGGAAACAATGAGCAGTTCTTC.

This clonotype was seen ten or more times. The chain links TRBV2 to TRBJ2-3; no reliable D call. The ends were cut back, 0 bases at V and 4 bases at J, with 8 bases in the middle. The CDR3 is 14 residues long. Germline CDR1 is SNHLY and CDR2 is FYNNEI. The CDR3 DNA sequence: TGTGCCAGCAGTGAAGCGCCTGGTTCAGATACGCAGTATTTT. Its protein is CASSEAPGSDTQYF. The full variable domain, with the rest looked up from reference TRBV2 and TRBJ2-3, is EPEVTQTPSHQVTQMGQEVILRCVPISNHLYFYWYRQILGQKVEFLVSFYNNEISEKSEIFDDQFSVERPDGSNFTLKIRSTKLEDSAMYFCASSEAPGSDTQYFGPGTRLTVL.

This clonotype was seen many times. The V and J genes are TRBV28 and TRBJ2-7, with 7 bases identical to TRBD2. This CDR3 has 11 amino acids. After removal of 5 bases from V and 7 bases from J, the junction contained 2 bases not matched to a gene. Germline V gives CDR1 MDHEN, CDR2 SYDVKM. This CDR3 is CASSTGGEQYF. The CDR3 bases are TGTGCCAGCAGTACCGGGGGGGAGCAGTACTTC.

This clonotype was observed at least ten times. V gene TRBV12-3 or TRBV12-4 combines with J gene TRBJ1-5, with 7 nucleotides matching TRBD1. This CDR3 is 16 amino acids long. J gave up 3 bases and V 4 bases, and 9 bases lay outside the gene matches. The CDR3 here is CASSSGPTGSNQPQHF. The DNA of the CDR3 is TGTGCCAGCAGTTCAGGCCCGACAGGGTCCAATCAGCCCCAGCATTTT.

On this clonotype: One end of the junction is discordant with germline, which a read error may explain. The chain recombines TRBV7-2 with TRBJ2-1; D perhaps matches TRBD2 (7 bases). This CDR3 is built from 19 residues. CDR1 and CDR2 from the germline V gene are SGHTA and FQGNSA. CDR3 in DNA: TGCGCCAGCAGCCCGAAACCCACCCCTCTAGGGGAGGGGGGGAATGAGCAGTTCTTC. It specifies CASSPKPTPLGEGGNEQFF.

This clonotype was recorded many times. The V and J genes are TRBV29-1 and TRBJ2-1, with D possibly matching TRBD2 (6 bases). Trimming stripped 4 bases from V and 0 bases from J, with 7 bases between. CDR3 size: 13 residues. Per germline, CDR1 SQVTM and CDR2 ANQGSEA. The CDR3 region has the DNA TGCAGCGTTGTCGGGAGCTCCTACAATGAGCAGTTCTTC. Amino acids: CSVVGSSYNEQFF.

Concerning this clonotype itself: This clone may be a read error of a much larger clone one base away. The chain is built from TRBV7-9 and TRBJ2-7, with D perhaps assigned TRBD1 or TRBD2 (5 bases each). CDR1 SEHNR and CDR2 FQNEAQ come from the germline V gene (reference sequence). The CDR3 length is 14 residues. Between the trimmed V and J ends, which lost 4 bases and 2 bases, there was a span of 12 bases. DNA of the CDR3: TGTGCCAGCAGCTACGGGACGGGCACCTACGAGCAGTACTTC. Protein sequence: CASSYGTGTYEQYF.

This clonotype was observed a handful of times. The chain combines TRBV5-1 with TRBJ2-7; weak D call: TRBD1 (5 bases). This CDR3 is built from 13 residues. With 4 bases removed from V and 4 bases from J, the gap between germline ends came to 12 bases. CDR1 is SGHRS and CDR2 is YFSETQ in the germline V gene. The CDR3 coding sequence is TGCGCCAGCAGCAGTACAGGATTTTACGAGCAGTACTTC. Protein: CASSSTGFYEQYF.

The CDR3 bases are TGCAGCGTCGGGACTAGCGGTTTGGGGACCCAGTACTTC. Its translation: CSVGTSGLGTQYF. The chain links TRBV29-1 to TRBJ2-5, with 11 bases fitting TRBD2. Germline-derived CDR1 and CDR2 are SQVTM and ANQGSEA. The CDR3 loop spans 13 amino acids. V was pared by 6 bases and J by 7 bases, with 7 bases of the junction left unmatched.

This clonotype is judged medium-sized (0.01 to 0.1%). V usage is TRBV29-1 and J usage is TRBJ1-2, with D tentatively TRBD1 (5 bases). Trimming took off 4 bases at V and 5 bases at J, with 17 bases between the two ends. The CDR3 totals 14 residues. CDR1 is SQVTM, CDR2 ANQGSEA, per germline. In DNA form, the CDR3 reads TGCAGCGTTGTTCTCCAGGACACTGGTTATGGCTACACCTTC. Encoded protein: CSVVLQDTGYGYTF.

Points on this clonotype: A read error is possible here, since a much larger clone lies one base away. The chain uses TRBV7-9 and TRBJ2-1; D unresolved. Germline-derived CDR1 and CDR2 are SEHNR and FQNEAQ (reference sequence). The CDR3 contains 12 residues. CDR3 nucleotides: TGTGCCAGCAGCTTTGAAGGGAATGAGCAGCTCTTC. Amino acid sequence: CASSFEGNEQLF.